These T cell receptor beta chains were read from a single sample in a study of control samples from healthy donors and cancer patients. Clones were read by immunoSEQ multiplex PCR, and TCRdb kept only the in-frame ones, dropping some. In the table there are about 63,000 clones, 80% to 90% of which are singletons. The sequencing input was PBMCs. Receptors originate from a woman aged 55-70 years with lung cancer. Each CDR3 is given with its conserved first and last residue. The D gene is left open where the match is weak.

J: TRBJ2-7
D: -
V: TRBV30
CDR3: CAWSRSWYEQYF
DNA: TGTGCCTGGAGTCGTAGTTGGTACGAGCAGTACTTC

J: TRBJ2-3
D: -
V: TRBV12-3/TRBV12-4
CDR3: CASSASDTDTQYF
DNA: TGTGCCAGCAGTGCCTCAGACACAGATACGCAGTATTTT

J: TRBJ2-7
D: -
V: TRBV27
CDR3: CASSLSGVGNYEQYF
DNA: TGTGCCAGCAGTTTATCAGGGGTCGGGAACTACGAGCAGTACTTC

J: TRBJ2-7
D: -
V: TRBV5-6
CDR3: CASGILANSYEQYF
DNA: TGTGCCAGCGGAATTTTAGCGAACTCCTACGAGCAGTACTTC

J: TRBJ1-5
D: -
V: TRBV19
CDR3: CASSPLGAGIGQPQHF
DNA: TGTGCCAGTAGTCCATTGGGGGCGGGGATTGGACAGCCCCAGCATTTT

J: TRBJ1-5
D: TRBD1
V: TRBV6-1
CDR3: CASSSTGSVGQPQHF
DNA: TGTGCCAGCAGCTCGACAGGGAGTGTTGGTCAGCCCCAGCATTTT

J: TRBJ2-7
D: TRBD2
V: TRBV27
CDR3: CASGPLLAGGPGEQYF
DNA: TGTGCCAGCGGACCCCTGCTAGCGGGAGGGCCAGGGGAGCAGTACTTC

J: TRBJ1-3
D: TRBD1
V: TRBV12-3/TRBV12-4
CDR3: CASRGTGGNTIYF
DNA: TGTGCCAGCAGGGGGACAGGGGGAAACACCATATATTTT

J: TRBJ2-3
D: TRBD2
V: TRBV5-1
CDR3: CASSWTSGSEDTQYF
DNA: TGCGCCAGCAGTTGGACTAGCGGGAGCGAAGATACGCAGTATTTT

J: TRBJ1-5
D: -
V: TRBV19
CDR3: CASSGFRQPQHF
DNA: TGTGCCAGTAGCGGTTTTCGGCAGCCCCAGCATTTT

J: TRBJ2-3
D: -
V: TRBV5-4
CDR3: CASSPGGGGADTQYF
DNA: TGTGCCAGCAGCCCAGGGGGCGGGGGCGCAGATACGCAGTATTTT

J: TRBJ1-6
D: -
V: TRBV19
CDR3: CASSIQENNSPLHF
DNA: TGTGCCAGTAGTATACAGGAGAATAATTCACCCCTCCACTTT

J: TRBJ2-1
D: -
V: TRBV7-3
CDR3: CASSFYQSSYNEQFF
DNA: TGTGCCAGCAGCTTCTACCAGAGCTCCTACAATGAGCAGTTCTTC

J: TRBJ2-1
D: TRBD2
V: TRBV19
CDR3: CASSITQGFGLAGGPNEQFF
DNA: TGTGCCAGTAGTATAACGCAGGGCTTTGGACTAGCGGGGGGGCCAAATGAGCAGTTCTTC

J: TRBJ2-3
D: TRBD2
V: TRBV3-1/TRBV3-2
CDR3: CASSHPQGSGGGTDTQYF
DNA: TGTGCCAGCAGCCACCCCCAGGGCAGCGGGGGGGGCACAGATACGCAGTATTTT

J: TRBJ1-4
D: -
V: TRBV18
CDR3: CASSPGTDEKLFF
DNA: TGTGCCAGCTCACCAGGGACGGATGAAAAACTGTTTTTT

J: TRBJ1-4
D: -
V: TRBV3-1/TRBV3-2
CDR3: CASSQGGLGEKLFF
DNA: TGTGCCAGCAGCCAAGGGGGCTTGGGTGAAAAACTGTTTTTT

J: TRBJ2-3
D: -
V: TRBV18
CDR3: CASRLLPGTDTQYF
DNA: TGTGCCAGCCGCCTCCTCCCCGGGACAGATACGCAGTATTTT

J: TRBJ2-2
D: -
V: TRBV18
CDR3: CASSPRTLTGELFF
DNA: TGTGCCAGCTCACCCCGGACCTTGACCGGGGAGCTGTTTTTT

J: TRBJ2-2
D: -
V: TRBV7-9
CDR3: CASSPPVGELFF
DNA: TGTGCCAGCAGCCCGCCCGTCGGGGAGCTGTTTTTT

J: TRBJ1-2
D: TRBD1
V: TRBV19
CDR3: CASSSLGTGTAVF
DNA: TGTGCCAGTAGTAGTCTAGGAACCGGGACAGCGGTCTTC

J: TRBJ2-2
D: -
V: TRBV6-5
CDR3: CATRPQGLNTGELFF
DNA: TGTGCCACTAGACCCCAGGGGCTCAACACCGGGGAGCTGTTTTTT

J: TRBJ2-1
D: -
V: TRBV7-3
CDR3: CASSLIAYNEQFF
DNA: TGTGCCAGCAGCTTAATAGCGTACAATGAGCAGTTCTTC